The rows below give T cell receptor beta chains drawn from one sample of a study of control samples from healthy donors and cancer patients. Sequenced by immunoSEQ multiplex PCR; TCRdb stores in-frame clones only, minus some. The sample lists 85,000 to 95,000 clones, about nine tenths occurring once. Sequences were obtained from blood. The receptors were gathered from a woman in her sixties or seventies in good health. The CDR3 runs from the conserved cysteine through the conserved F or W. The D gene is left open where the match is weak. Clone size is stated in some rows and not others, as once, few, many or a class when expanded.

TGTGCCAGCTCACGTAAACCTCCGGGACCCCAAGAGACCCAGTACTTC CASSRKPPGPQETQYF TRBJ2-5 NA few TRBV18
TGCGCCAGCAGTGTAGGCGGCGCCTCCTACAATGAGCAGTTCTTC CASSVGGASYNEQFF TRBJ2-1 NA once TRBV10-2
TGTGCCACCAGTGATTCCCGGGACAGGGGGAACTATGGCTACACCTTC CATSDSRDRGNYGYTF TRBJ1-2 TRBD1 few TRBV24-1
TGTGCCAGCAGCCTCGGACAGGGGGCAAATGTTTTCTTT CASSLGQGANVFF TRBJ1-1 TRBD1 NA TRBV7-8
TGTGCCACCAGCAAAGGTCCGAGTGGGGGGAAGATCGCTGAAGCTTTCTTT CATSKGPSGGKIAEAFF TRBJ1-1 NA NA TRBV15
TGTGCCAGTACCCTGGGGATGGGGGCCCAAGAGACCCAGTACTTC CASTLGMGAQETQYF TRBJ2-5 NA NA TRBV19
TGTGCCACCAGCAGAGATCTGGAGGGGGCAATCCCCCAGCATTTT CATSRDLEGAIPQHF TRBJ1-5 TRBD1 NA TRBV15
TGCGCCAGCAGCTTCGAGGGGTACCCCACTGAAGCTTTCTTT CASSFEGYPTEAFF TRBJ1-1 NA NA TRBV5-1
TGCACCAGCAGCCAAGTCGCACTAGCGGGAGGGGGAGGGGAGACCCAGTACTTC CTSSQVALAGGGGETQYF TRBJ2-5 NA once TRBV1
TGTGCCAGCATGGAGAGGAAGACTAATGAAAAACTGTTTTTT CASMERKTNEKLFF TRBJ1-4 NA NA TRBV6-5
TGTGCCAGCAGTTCCCCAGGGGAAACTGAAGCTTTCTTT CASSSPGETEAFF TRBJ1-1 NA NA TRBV6-5
TGTGCCAGCAGCTTTCAGGGGGTTAATCAGCCCCAGCATTTT CASSFQGVNQPQHF TRBJ1-5 TRBD1 once TRBV7-2
TGTGCCAGCAGCTCCTACGCGGGCGGGGAGCTGTTTTTT CASSSYAGGELFF TRBJ2-2 NA NA TRBV5-4
TGTGCCAGCTCACCCCTCGGGACGGACTATGGCTACACCTTC CASSPLGTDYGYTF TRBJ1-2 NA NA TRBV18
TGTGCCAGCATCGGCAGTCAGACCTACGAGCAGTACTTC CASIGSQTYEQYF TRBJ2-7 NA NA TRBV2
TGTGCCAGCAGCCACTGGGACTATGGCTACACCTTC CASSHWDYGYTF TRBJ1-2 NA once TRBV14
TGTGCCAGCAGCCACAGCGGGGGAACACCTGAAGCTTTCTTT CASSHSGGTPEAFF TRBJ1-1 NA NA TRBV6-5
TGTGCCAGCAGGGGAAACACCATATATTTT CASRGNTIYF TRBJ1-3 NA NA TRBV6-5
TGTGCCAGCAGCTTGGGACAGGGGGGACCGCTCTCTGGAAACACCATATATTTT CASSLGQGGPLSGNTIYF TRBJ1-3 TRBD1 NA TRBV5-4
TGTGCCAGCAGTTATACGGGCTCCTATAATTCACCCCTCCACTTT CASSYTGSYNSPLHF TRBJ1-6 NA NA TRBV6-2/TRBV6-3
TGTGCCAGCAGCTTGGATTGGGGGCCAGATACGCAGTATTTT CASSLDWGPDTQYF TRBJ2-3 NA NA TRBV5-5
TGTGCCAGTAGTTCCCGACAGGTTCCCTACGAGCAGTACTTC CASSSRQVPYEQYF TRBJ2-7 NA NA TRBV19
TGTGCCACCAGCAGAGATCTAGCAGGGAACACTGAAGCTTTCTTT CATSRDLAGNTEAFF TRBJ1-1 NA NA TRBV15
TGTGCCAGCAGCTTGACCCCCGGCTACGAGCAGTACTTC CASSLTPGYEQYF TRBJ2-7 NA NA TRBV5-6
TGTGCCTGGAGTGTGGGGACAGGGGGTATTACTGAAGCTTTCTTT CAWSVGTGGITEAFF TRBJ1-1 TRBD1 NA TRBV30
TGTGCCAGCAGCTTGGGGCAGGTGGTATTGGAGACCCAGTACTTC CASSLGQVVLETQYF TRBJ2-5 NA NA TRBV5-6